Listed below are T cell receptor beta chains from one sample, sequenced in a study of shared clonotypes between healthy human individuals. Profiling relied on immunoSEQ multiplex PCR, and the TCRdb table lists in-frame clones only, not all of them. The table lists roughly 380,000 clones, just over 95% of them singletons. Sequencing was done on a sample of memory CD8+ T cells sorted from blood. The origin of the receptors is a man younger than 45 in good health. CDR3s leave out the opening cysteine and the closing phenylalanine or tryptophan. The size entry is marked missing in some rows and otherwise reads once, few, many or a size class.

CDR3 protein	V gene	J gene	clone size
SVGTGGYEQF	TRBV29-1	TRBJ2-1	.
SVEDSPAGTQY	TRBV29-1	TRBJ2-3	.
AWSESGNTIY	TRBV30	TRBJ1-3	.
AWTPGLAGGPDTQY	TRBV30	TRBJ2-3	.
ASSQKGDTQY	TRBV4-1	TRBJ2-3	once
SVVDVRSYEQY	TRBV29-1	TRBJ2-7	.
ASSSNRGETQY	TRBV5-4	TRBJ2-5	.
AISEAGELF	TRBV10-3	TRBJ2-2	.
ASLGGYEQY	TRBV28	TRBJ2-7	.
ASSYGYNEQF	TRBV7-2	TRBJ2-1	.
ASSSEPGQKAF	TRBV5-1	TRBJ1-1	once
ASSVGARNEQF	TRBV9	TRBJ2-1	once
ASSQGDDYEQY	TRBV4-1	TRBJ2-7	.
SVLTGADTQY	TRBV29-1	TRBJ2-3	.
ASSKRAEAF	TRBV19	TRBJ1-1	.
ASKNTEAF	TRBV28	TRBJ1-1	.
ASSLWGDTQY	TRBV7-2	TRBJ2-3	.
AISESNQPQH	TRBV10-3	TRBJ1-5	once
ASSNRENSPLH	TRBV2	TRBJ1-6	.
ASSLGAGSYYGYT	TRBV5-4	TRBJ1-2	.
ASSSPSRSSDTEAF	TRBV7-9	TRBJ1-1	.
ASSLRGITDTQY	TRBV7-3	TRBJ2-3	.
AWSLYSGRANEQF	TRBV30	TRBJ2-1	.
ASSKGGADGYT	TRBV21-1	TRBJ1-2	.
ASWVREGPQDTQY	TRBV7-3	TRBJ2-3	.
ASSLEQGSSEAF	TRBV7-9	TRBJ1-1	.
ASSFASYQETQY	TRBV5-1	TRBJ2-5	.
ASSSGTSGSLADTQY	TRBV11-3	TRBJ2-3	.
SGGDRGYTGELF	TRBV29-1	TRBJ2-2	.
ASSRTSGRANEQF	TRBV7-9	TRBJ2-1	.
ASSPRWGETQY	TRBV27	TRBJ2-5	.
ASSSFPPATYEQY	TRBV5-1	TRBJ2-7	.
SVATGGGTDTQY	TRBV29-1	TRBJ2-3	.